The present T cell receptor beta chain was sequenced within a study of T cells in Graves' hyperthyroidism and ophthalmopathy. The study's findings and limits: Ophthalmopathy and stable hyperthyroidism were separated by a 13 V-J model. Among thyroid clonotypes expanded above 0.001, most also appeared in blood.

V was pared by 5 bases and J by 0 bases, with 3 bases of the junction left unmatched. The CDR3 is made up of 15 amino acids. Per the germline V gene, CDR1 is MNHEY and CDR2 is SMNVEV (reference sequence). TCR beta CDR3 region amplification was performed from RNA transcripts. Carried out on the TCR CDR3, a first-round RT-PCR used the HTBI primer set. TCRdb independently ran MiXCR on the multiplex PCR reads; one entry per CDR3 protein. The sample lists 250,000 or so distinct CDR3 sequences, over 15% seen once, with 28% in the top ten. In its sample, this clonotype was seen many times. Antigen specificity is unknown. Diagnoses rested on clinical symptoms, serum thyroxine and TRAb, thyroid ultrasound and orbital computed tomography. Fresh 10 ml peripheral blood yielded PBMCs.

This receptor was identified in a woman aged 18-35 years with Graves' ophthalmopathy. Source material: blood. The chain carries TRBV27 and TRBJ2-2, with 7 bases aligning to TRBD1. The chain's CDR3 is CASSPGTANTGELFF. Here the CDR3 DNA reads TGTGCCAGCAGTCCCGGGACAGCGAACACCGGGGAGCTGTTTTTT.